The 3 T cell receptor beta chains reported below all come from one sample, sequenced in a study of identical twins (dated by TCRdb to about 2016). The library was built by means of 5' RACE. Instrument on record: Illumina HiSeq 2000. Using fastp at Q25 and MiXCR, TCRdb reprocessed the public reads and kept productive beta chains. Rows merge per CDR3 protein into single entries with the most common DNA and genes. This sample comprises about 890,000 distinct CDR3 sequences, 9% to 15% of them detected only once. About 1.6% of the sample goes to the ten largest clones. This sample was also put to use in a study of yellow fever vaccine responses in identical twins.

The sequenced material came from PBMCs. All receptors derive from a woman between 18 and 29 years old in good health.

This chain connects TRBV10-3 to TRBJ1-6, with D perhaps matching TRBD1 (6 bases). Looked up from germline, CDR1 is ENHRY and CDR2 is SYGVKD. The length of the CDR3 is 14 residues. V gave up 6 bases and J gave up 8 bases, with 14 bases separating them. CDR3 in amino acids: CAISRTVEDSPLHF. The CDR3 region has the DNA TGTGCCATCAGCCGGACAGTGGAAGATTCACCCCTCCACTTT.

This clonotype showed up many times. J is TRBJ2-7 and V is TRBV12-3 or TRBV12-4; 14 bases map to TRBD2. The ends lost 1 base at V and 1 base at J; junction bases unmatched: 0. The CDR3 totals 16 residues. CDR3 sequence reads: CASSLGLAGGSYEQYF. CDR3 sequence (DNA): TGTGCCAGCAGTTTAGGACTAGCGGGAGGGTCCTACGAGCAGTACTTC.

This clonotype was seen at least ten times. This chain connects TRBV11-2 to TRBJ2-7; 10 bases fit TRBD2. The J segment lost 4 bases and the V segment lost 3 bases, leaving 6 bases of the junction unmatched. CDR3 length equals 15 residues. CDR1 and CDR2 (germline): SGHAT, FQNNGV. The CDR3 region is CASSFITSGIYEQYF. The CDR3 coding sequence is TGTGCCAGCAGCTTTATAACTAGCGGGATTTACGAGCAGTACTTC.